The rows below give T cell receptor beta chains drawn from one sample of a study of blood T cell repertoires in COVID-19. Using immunoSEQ multiplex PCR, the repertoire was profiled, and TCRdb retains in-frame clones only, with some absent. The table has around 72,000 clones, around 80% seen once. The sequenced material came from peripheral blood. These TCRs come from a human donor in a cohort sampled during active COVID-19. Both conserved end residues are part of each CDR3. Fields, in order: J gene, V gene, D gene, clone size, CDR3 DNA, CDR3 protein. A D gene is named only where the DNA matches it firmly. Where a row states a size, it is once, few, many or the class of an expanded clone; other rows omit it.

>TRBJ2-1|TRBV7-9|NA|NA
TGTGCCAGCACCCCCCGGGGACAACCCCGCTCCTACAATGAGCAGTTCTTC
CASTPRGQPRSYNEQFF
>TRBJ1-1|TRBV29-1|TRBD1|NA
TGCAGCGTTGAAGGCAGGGGGAAGACTGAAGCTTTCTTT
CSVEGRGKTEAFF
>TRBJ1-6|TRBV2|NA|NA
TGTGCCAGCACGGGCGGGAGCTCCTATAATTCACCCCTCCACTTT
CASTGGSSYNSPLHF
>TRBJ1-3|TRBV29-1|NA|NA
TGCAGCGCCCAGGGGACCCGAGGGAGCTCTGGAAACACCATATATTTT
CSAQGTRGSSGNTIYF
>TRBJ2-7|TRBV15|NA|NA
TGTGCCACCAGCGGATACAGGGCTTCCTACGAGCAGTACTTC
CATSGYRASYEQYF
>TRBJ1-6|TRBV9|NA|NA
TGTGCCAGCAGCGTAGTTGAGACACATTCACCCCTCCACTTT
CASSVVETHSPLHF
>TRBJ2-1|TRBV6-1|NA|NA
TGTGCCAGCAGTGAAGCGCCCAGACAGAGAACCTACAATGAGCAGTTCTTC
CASSEAPRQRTYNEQFF
>TRBJ1-2|TRBV2|TRBD1|NA
TGTGCCAGCAACACTCGACAGGGGAACTATGGCTACACCTTC
CASNTRQGNYGYTF
>TRBJ2-7|TRBV7-9|TRBD1|NA
TGTGCCAGCAGTCACCAGGGGGTCAAACACAGAATCTACGAGCAGTACTTC
CASSHQGVKHRIYEQYF
>TRBJ1-5|TRBV18|TRBD1|few
TGTGCCAGCTCAACTGACAGGGTAGGACAGCCCCAGCATTTT
CASSTDRVGQPQHF
>TRBJ1-1|TRBV10-3|NA|NA
TGTGCCATCGGCTCCGGGAGGGACGCTGAAGCTTTCTTT
CAIGSGRDAEAFF
>TRBJ2-7|TRBV5-4|NA|NA
TGTGCCAGCAGCTTCGAACACTCCTACGAGCAGTACTTC
CASSFEHSYEQYF
>TRBJ2-2|TRBV19|TRBD1|NA
TGTGCCAGTAGTATAGGGGGTCTGGGACAGGGGGCCGTATCTGGGCTGTTTTTT
CASSIGGLGQGAVSGLFF
>TRBJ2-1|TRBV28|NA|NA
TGTGCCAGCAGTTTATATCAGGGGACGGATTCCTACAATGAGCAGTTCTTC
CASSLYQGTDSYNEQFF
>TRBJ1-5|TRBV19|NA|NA
TGTGCCAGTAGTATATCTACCCTCCGACCCCAGCATTTT
CASSISTLRPQHF
>TRBJ1-6|TRBV15|NA|once
TGTGCCACCAGATCCGGCAGGGAAAGCTCCTATAATTCACCCCTCCACTTT
CATRSGRESSYNSPLHF
>TRBJ1-2|TRBV2|NA|NA
TGTGCCAGCAGTGAAAGGGGTGGACTAGGCGGGAAAGGTGGCTACACCTTC
CASSERGGLGGKGGYTF
>TRBJ1-2|TRBV29-1|NA|NA
TGCAGCGTTGTCACAGGTATCCATGGCTACACCTTC
CSVVTGIHGYTF
>TRBJ1-1|TRBV27|NA|NA
TGTGCCAGCAGTCCAAACCCAGGCGGGGGCTACACTGAAGCTTTCTTT
CASSPNPGGGYTEAFF
>TRBJ2-5|TRBV13|TRBD2|NA
TGTGCCAGCAGCTATAGCGGGGGAGTCGAGACCCAGTACTTC
CASSYSGGVETQYF
>TRBJ1-4|TRBV18|TRBD1|NA
TGTGCCAGCTCACCAATCATGACAGGGGCAAATGAAAAACTGTTTTTT
CASSPIMTGANEKLFF
>TRBJ2-1|TRBV15|NA|NA
TGTGCCACCAGCCGTTTCGGGCGGGTCCTCGGCGAGCAGTTCTTC
CATSRFGRVLGEQFF
>TRBJ1-2|TRBV6-5|NA|NA
TGTGCCAGCGGGGACTGGGACTATGGCTACACCTTC
CASGDWDYGYTF
>TRBJ1-4|TRBV3-1/TRBV3-2|TRBD1|NA
TGTGCCAGCAGCCATAGGACAGGGGGGGAAAAACTGTTTTTT
CASSHRTGGEKLFF
>TRBJ1-2|TRBV11-2|TRBD1|NA
TGTGCCAGCAGCTTGGACAGGTCTTATGGCTACACCTTC
CASSLDRSYGYTF
>TRBJ2-7|TRBV5-1|TRBD2|NA
TGCGCCAGCAGCCTCCGGACGGGAGGCTTCTACGAGCAGTACTTC
CASSLRTGGFYEQYF
>TRBJ2-7|TRBV19|TRBD1|once
TGTGCCAGTAGTGAAGGGACAGGGGGCGACGAGCAGTACTTC
CASSEGTGGDEQYF
>TRBJ2-7|TRBV29-1|NA|NA
TGCAGCGTTGCCAACAGCTACGAGCAGTACTTC
CSVANSYEQYF
>TRBJ1-2|TRBV30|TRBD1|NA
TGTGCCTGGACGCAGGGGGCAAGGTTAGGTGGCTACACCTTC
CAWTQGARLGGYTF
>TRBJ2-5|TRBV6-1|NA|NA
TGTGCCAGCAGTGAACAGGGTTACGAGACCCAGTACTTC
CASSEQGYETQYF
>TRBJ1-3|TRBV7-2|NA|NA
TGTGCCAGCAGCCCACAGAGCTCTGGAAACACCATATATTTT
CASSPQSSGNTIYF
>TRBJ2-5|TRBV7-6|TRBD2|NA
TGTGCCAGCAGCTCAGGGCTAGCGGGGGGGCCGGAAGAGACCCAGTACTTC
CASSSGLAGGPEETQYF
>TRBJ1-1|TRBV4-1|TRBD1|NA
TGCGCCAGCAGGCTTGGGACAGCCACTGAAGCTTTCTTT
CASRLGTATEAFF
>TRBJ1-2|TRBV19|NA|NA
TGTGCCGCGACTCATGGCTACACCTTC
CAATHGYTF
>TRBJ2-5|TRBV3-1/TRBV3-2|NA|NA
TGTGCCAGCAGCCAGATATCGTCGGAAGAGACCCAGTACTTC
CASSQISSEETQYF
>TRBJ2-5|TRBV13|NA|NA
TGTGCCAGCAGCTTAGGACAGCAAGAGACCCAGTACTTC
CASSLGQQETQYF
>TRBJ2-5|TRBV4-2|NA|once
TGTGCCAGCAGCCCAAGGGGCTCCCCAGAGGAGACCCAGTACTTC
CASSPRGSPEETQYF
>TRBJ1-1|TRBV5-5|NA|NA
TGTGCCAGCAGCTTCGAACCCAGGAACACTGAAGCTTTCTTT
CASSFEPRNTEAFF
>TRBJ2-3|TRBV6-1|NA|NA
TGTGCCAGCAGTGAAGCTCTAGGCCGCGAAACAGATACGCAGTATTTT
CASSEALGRETDTQYF
>TRBJ2-7|TRBV27|TRBD1|NA
TGTGCCAGCAGTTTAAGTGGACAGGGGACCGAGCAGTACTTC
CASSLSGQGTEQYF
>TRBJ1-1|TRBV3-1/TRBV3-2|NA|once
TGTGCCAGCAGTCATCTCGGCGGGCCTGAAGCTTTCTTT
CASSHLGGPEAFF
>TRBJ2-7|TRBV7-9|TRBD2|NA
TGTGCCAGCAGTCATCCTAGCGGGGGAGCCTACGAGCAGTACTTC
CASSHPSGGAYEQYF
>TRBJ2-1|TRBV5-1|TRBD1|NA
TGCGCCAGCAGCCAAACTGGGACAGGGGCCGAGCAGTTCTTC
CASSQTGTGAEQFF
>TRBJ1-2|TRBV3-1/TRBV3-2|TRBD1|NA
TGTGCCAGCAGCCACCGGGACAGGTTATGGAGCTACACCTTC
CASSHRDRLWSYTF
>TRBJ1-2|TRBV6-5|NA|NA
TGTGCCGCTGCCACAGGGCCCTTGTGGGGCTACACCTTC
CAAATGPLWGYTF
>TRBJ1-1|TRBV4-1|NA|NA
TGCGCCAGCAGCCAAGAGTCAGGGTACACTGAAGCTTTCTTT
CASSQESGYTEAFF
>TRBJ1-5|TRBV4-1|NA|once
TGCGCCAGCAGCCAAGAACAGCTGAGCAATCAGCCCCAGCATTTT
CASSQEQLSNQPQHF
>TRBJ1-2|TRBV5-1|NA|once
TGCGCCAGCAGCTTGGAAGGCGGTGGCTACACCTTC
CASSLEGGGYTF
>TRBJ1-1|TRBV9|TRBD1|few
TGTGCCAGCAGCCCCGGGCCAGGGGGTGAAGCTTTCTTT
CASSPGPGGEAFF
>TRBJ2-7|TRBV30|NA|few
TGTGCCTGGAGTATCGACAACGAGCAGTACTTC
CAWSIDNEQYF
>TRBJ1-2|TRBV7-2|TRBD1|NA
TGTGCCAGCAGCTTCCCGGACAGGGGGCGTTATGGCTACACCTTC
CASSFPDRGRYGYTF
>TRBJ1-2|TRBV12-5|NA|NA
TGTGCTAGTGGAAGGACTCGCTACACCTTC
CASGRTRYTF